The clone carrying this T cell receptor beta chain was counted ten times or more. The time point denotes: newly diagnosed GD, antithyroid drugs for less than 3 months. Extracted RNA from PBMCs served as the source of the TCR library. Graves' disease was diagnosed by American Thyroid Association guidelines. The data originate from a study of regulatory T cells in long-lasting Graves disease. In building TCR beta libraries, iRepertoire HTBI primers were used together with Arm-PCR of CDR3 regions. Authors' processing steps: Taken together, the samples had 62 TRBV and more than 12 TRBJ segments identified. One entry per CDR3 protein, called by TCRdb with MiXCR from the multiplex PCR reads. For this entry, the V and J calls and clone size follow TCRdb and not the study's own pipeline. The sample records 410,000 or so distinct CDR3 sequences, 14% to 15% being singletons. This sample was also put to use in a study of T cells in Graves' hyperthyroidism and ophthalmopathy. In that study: Before onset, by a median of around 6.1 months, the model predicted ophthalmopathy.

The TCR comes from a woman in her 30s with Graves disease. The sample was peripheral blood mononuclear cells (PBMCs), taken at new diagnosis, from a patient treated with antithyroid drugs.

The CDR3 coding sequence is TGTGCCAGCCTCCGGGACAACTCCTACGAGCAGTACTTC. Encoded protein: CASLRDNSYEQYF. The V gene is TRBV12-3 or TRBV12-4, the J gene TRBJ2-7; D perhaps matches TRBD1 (6 bases). This CDR3 contains 13 residues. Trimming cost V 8 bases and J 0 bases, with 11 bases left between them.